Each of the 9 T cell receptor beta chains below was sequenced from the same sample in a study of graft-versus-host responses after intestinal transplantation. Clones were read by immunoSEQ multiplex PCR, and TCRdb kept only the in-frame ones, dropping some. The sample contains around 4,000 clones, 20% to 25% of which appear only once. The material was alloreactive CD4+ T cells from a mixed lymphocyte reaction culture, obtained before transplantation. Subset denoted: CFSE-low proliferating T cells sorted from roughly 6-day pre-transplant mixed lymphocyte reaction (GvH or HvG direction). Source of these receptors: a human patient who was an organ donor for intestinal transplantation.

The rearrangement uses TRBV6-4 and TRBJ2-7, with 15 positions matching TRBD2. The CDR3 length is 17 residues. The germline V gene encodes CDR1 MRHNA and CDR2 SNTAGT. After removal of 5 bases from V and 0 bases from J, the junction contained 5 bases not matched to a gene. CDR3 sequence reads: CASSFGTSGGSSYEQYV. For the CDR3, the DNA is TGTGCCAGCAGTTTCGGGACTAGCGGGGGGAGCTCCTACGAGCAGTACGTC.

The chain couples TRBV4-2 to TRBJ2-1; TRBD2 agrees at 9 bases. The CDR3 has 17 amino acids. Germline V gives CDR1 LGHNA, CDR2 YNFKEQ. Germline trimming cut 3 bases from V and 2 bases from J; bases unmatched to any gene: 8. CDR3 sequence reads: CASSQIASGATYNEQFF. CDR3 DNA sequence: TGTGCCAGCAGCCAGATTGCTAGCGGGGCCACCTACAATGAGCAGTTCTTC.

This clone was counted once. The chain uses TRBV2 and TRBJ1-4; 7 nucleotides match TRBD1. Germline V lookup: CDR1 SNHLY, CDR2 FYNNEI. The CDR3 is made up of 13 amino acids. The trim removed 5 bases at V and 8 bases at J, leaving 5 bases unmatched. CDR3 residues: CASSYRGGEKLFF. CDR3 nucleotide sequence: TGTGCCAGCAGTTACAGGGGTGGAGAAAAACTGTTTTTT.

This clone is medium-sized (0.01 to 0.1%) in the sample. The CDR3 region has the DNA TGTGCCAGCAGCTTAGGAATTTCGAGTTATGCAACTAATGAAAAACTGTTTTTT. Protein: CASSLGISSYATNEKLFF. The rearrangement links TRBV7-6 to TRBJ1-4; D is unclear. The germline V gene encodes CDR1 SGHVS and CDR2 FNYEAQ. The CDR3 consists of 18 residues. V dropped 1 base and J dropped 0 bases, with 15 bases sitting between them.

Here the CDR3 reads CASSLGGAANVLTF. CDR3 coding DNA: TGCGCCAGCAGCTTAGGAGGGGCGGCCAACGTCCTGACTTTC. V usage is TRBV5-1 and J usage is TRBJ2-6; D perhaps matches TRBD2 (6 bases). This CDR3 has 14 amino acids. V was trimmed by 2 bases and J by 6 bases, leaving 9 bases between them. Per germline, CDR1 SGHRS and CDR2 YFSETQ.

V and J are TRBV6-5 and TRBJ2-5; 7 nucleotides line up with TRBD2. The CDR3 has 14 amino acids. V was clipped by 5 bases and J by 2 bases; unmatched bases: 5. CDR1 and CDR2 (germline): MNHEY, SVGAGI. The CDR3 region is CASSHLAAQETQYF. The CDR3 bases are TGTGCCAGCAGTCACCTAGCGGCACAAGAGACCCAGTACTTC.

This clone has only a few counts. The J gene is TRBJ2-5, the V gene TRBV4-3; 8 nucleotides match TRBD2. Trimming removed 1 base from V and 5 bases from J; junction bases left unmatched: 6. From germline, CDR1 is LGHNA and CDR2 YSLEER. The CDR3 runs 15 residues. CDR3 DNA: TGCGCCAGCAGCCAAGCGGCAGCGGGGGCGGAGACCCAGTACTTC. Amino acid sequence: CASSQAAAGAETQYF.

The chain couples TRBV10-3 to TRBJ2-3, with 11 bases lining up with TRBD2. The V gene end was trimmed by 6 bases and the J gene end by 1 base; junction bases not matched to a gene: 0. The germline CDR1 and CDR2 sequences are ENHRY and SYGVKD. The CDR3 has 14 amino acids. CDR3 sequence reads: CAIRTSGGTDTQYF. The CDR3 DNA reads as TGTGCCATCAGGACTAGCGGGGGCACAGATACGCAGTATTTT.

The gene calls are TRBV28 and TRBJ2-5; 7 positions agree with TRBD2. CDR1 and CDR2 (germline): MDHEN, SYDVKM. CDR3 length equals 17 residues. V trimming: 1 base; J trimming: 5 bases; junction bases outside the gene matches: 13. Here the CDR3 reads CASSLYFRTGGGETQYF. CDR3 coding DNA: TGTGCCAGCAGTTTATACTTTAGGACGGGGGGTGGCGAGACCCAGTACTTC.